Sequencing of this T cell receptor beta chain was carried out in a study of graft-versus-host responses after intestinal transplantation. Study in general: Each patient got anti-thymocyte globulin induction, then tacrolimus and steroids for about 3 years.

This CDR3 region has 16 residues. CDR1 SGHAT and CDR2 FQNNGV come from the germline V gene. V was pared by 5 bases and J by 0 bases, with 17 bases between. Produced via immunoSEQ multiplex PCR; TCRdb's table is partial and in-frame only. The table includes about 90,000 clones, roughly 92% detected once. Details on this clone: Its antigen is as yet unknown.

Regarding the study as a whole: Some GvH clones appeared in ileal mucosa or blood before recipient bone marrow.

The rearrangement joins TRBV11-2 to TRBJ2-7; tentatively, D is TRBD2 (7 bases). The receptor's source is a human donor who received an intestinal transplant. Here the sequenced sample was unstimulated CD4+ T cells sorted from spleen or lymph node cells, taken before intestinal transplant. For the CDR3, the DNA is TGTGCCAGCAGCGTGGGGGGGCAGGGGAGCTCCTACGAGCAGTACTTC. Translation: CASSVGGQGSSYEQYF. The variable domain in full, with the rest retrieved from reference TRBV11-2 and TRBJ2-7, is EAGVAQSPRYKIIEKRQSVAFWCNPISGHATLYWYQQILGQGPKLLIQFQNNGVVDDSQLPKDRFSAERLKGVDSTLKIQPAKLEDSAVYLCASSVGGQGSSYEQYFGPGTRLTVT.